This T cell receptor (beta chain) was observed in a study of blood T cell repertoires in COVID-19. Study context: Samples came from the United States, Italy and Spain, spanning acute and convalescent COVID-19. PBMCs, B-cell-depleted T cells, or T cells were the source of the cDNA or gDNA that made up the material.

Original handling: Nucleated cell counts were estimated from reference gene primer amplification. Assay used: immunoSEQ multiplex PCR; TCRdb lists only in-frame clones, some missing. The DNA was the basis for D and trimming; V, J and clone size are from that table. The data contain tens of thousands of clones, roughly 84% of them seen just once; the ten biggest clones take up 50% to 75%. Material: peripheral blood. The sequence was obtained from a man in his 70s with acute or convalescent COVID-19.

This CDR3 reads CASSPQRQAGDTEAFF. For the CDR3, the DNA is TGTGCCAGCTCACCACAGCGGCAGGCGGGGGACACTGAAGCTTTCTTT. J is TRBJ1-1 and V is TRBV18, with TRBD1 as a possible D gene (5 bases). The CDR3 sequence is 16 residues long. Trimming removed 1 base at V and 3 bases at J, with 15 bases between. Germline V gives CDR1 KGHSH, CDR2 LQKENI.